One sample yielded the 24 T cell receptor beta chains listed below, sequenced in a study of PD-L1 blockade in urothelial cancer. Libraries were prepared by immunoSEQ multiplex PCR; TCRdb keeps only in-frame clonotypes and omits some of them. Among some 50,000 clones listed, roughly 89% were seen once. Time point defined: pretreatment peripheral blood. The source was PBMCs, collected around atezolizumab (anti-PD-L1) treatment. All receptors derive from a woman aged 60-75 years with urothelial cancer.

Only a few counts were recorded for this clone. J is TRBJ1-1 and V is TRBV20-1; TRBD1 agrees at 7 bases. With 6 bases clipped from V and 10 bases from J, the junction kept 8 bases outside the gene matches. This CDR3 comprises 11 residues. Germline V gene data show CDR1 as DFQATT and CDR2 as SNEGSKA (reference sequence). The CDR3 nucleotides are TGCAGTGCCCGTCCGGGACAGCGAGCTTTCTTT. Amino acids: CSARPGQRAFF.

The chain joins TRBV7-2 to TRBJ2-3, with 8 bases lining up with TRBD2. CDR1 is SGHTA and CDR2 is FQGNSA in the germline V gene. The length of the CDR3 is 17 residues. Trimming took 1 base from V and 8 from J; bases not matched to a gene: 14. The CDR3 DNA reads TGTGCCAGCAGCTTAGTGGCTAGCGGGTTCGCACAGGGTACGCAGTATTTT. As protein: CASSLVASGFAQGTQYF.

J is TRBJ2-1 and V is TRBV6-4; 12 bases are a match to TRBD2. After removal of 6 bases from V and 5 bases from J, the junction contained 5 bases not matched to a gene. Germline CDR1 MRHNA, CDR2 SNTAGT. The length of the CDR3 is 15 residues. CDR3 coding DNA: TGTGCCAGCAGCCCCCTAGCGGGGGGGAACAATGAGCAGTTCTTC. Protein product: CASSPLAGGNNEQFF.

V is TRBV19 and J is TRBJ2-1, with D tentatively TRBD1 (7 bases). From germline, CDR1 is LNHDA and CDR2 SQIVND (reference sequence). V lost 1 base and J 0 bases, leaving 22 bases between the germline ends. CDR3 length: 20 residues. The CDR3 sequence: CASSIGGGGFSTFSYNEQFF. CDR3 nucleotides: TGTGCCAGTAGTATAGGAGGAGGGGGCTTCTCCACGTTCTCCTACAATGAGCAGTTCTTC.

The gene calls are TRBV28 and TRBJ2-7; 8 bases line up with TRBD1. Germline-derived CDR1 and CDR2 are MDHEN and SYDVKM. Trimming at V came to 8 bases and at J to 2 bases, leaving 11 bases not matched to a gene. The CDR3 consists of 15 residues. CDR3: CASVSDRDHPYEQYF. The DNA for the CDR3 is TGTGCCAGCGTCTCGGACAGGGACCACCCCTACGAGCAGTACTTC.

The CDR3 region is CASSPRGLAVYEQYF. The DNA of the CDR3 is TGTGCCAGCAGCCCAAGGGGACTAGCGGTTTACGAGCAGTACTTC. The V call is TRBV6-5, the J call TRBJ2-7, with 11 bases identical to TRBD2. V lost 6 bases and J lost 4; bases outside the gene matches: 8. Germline V gene sequence: CDR1 MNHEY, CDR2 SVGAGI. The CDR3 extends over 15 amino acids.

This clone appeared a few times. The rearrangement uses TRBV6-1 and TRBJ1-3; 7 nucleotides agree with TRBD1. J was trimmed by 0 bases and V by 4 bases; bases with no gene match: 3. This CDR3 has 15 residues. Looked up from germline, CDR1 is MNHNS and CDR2 is SASEGT. This CDR3 is CASSATGHSGNTIYF. CDR3 bases: TGTGCCAGCAGTGCGACAGGGCACTCTGGAAACACCATATATTTT.

J is TRBJ2-7 and V is TRBV15; D gene unclear. The CDR3 covers 14 residues. Trimming cost V 1 base and J 1 base, with 8 bases left between them. The V gene's germline CDR1 is LNHNV and CDR2 YYDKDF (reference sequence). Here the CDR3 DNA reads TGTGCCACCAGCAGAGTCACAGAGTCCTACGAGCAGTACTTC. Translating gives CATSRVTESYEQYF.

This sequence joins TRBV27 and TRBJ2-1; TRBD2 matches 12 bases. The CDR3 length is 17 residues. Trimming removed 2 bases from V and 2 bases from J; junction bases left unmatched: 4. Germline V gene lookup returns CDR1 MNHEY and CDR2 SMNVEV (reference sequence). Written as DNA, the CDR3 is TGTGCCAGCAGTTTAAGGCTAGCGGGAGGGGCCTACAATGAGCAGTTCTTC. It yields the protein CASSLRLAGGAYNEQFF.

The chain recombines TRBV5-1 with TRBJ2-2, with 12 bases aligning to TRBD2. The CDR3 is 18 residues long. Trimming cost V 0 bases and J 4 bases; bases outside gene matches: 7. Germline lookup yields CDR1 SGHRS and CDR2 YFSETQ. The CDR3 spells CASSLARLAGGRTGELFF. The CDR3, as DNA: TGCGCCAGCAGCTTGGCCAGGCTAGCGGGGGGGCGCACCGGGGAGCTGTTTTTT.

There are a few counts of this clone. The chain combines TRBV6-4 with TRBJ1-1; 10 bases agree with TRBD1. The CDR3 extends over 15 amino acids. CDR1 and CDR2 from the germline V gene are MRHNA and SNTAGT. The ends lost 5 bases at V and 5 bases at J; junction bases unmatched: 8. CDR3 bases: TGTGCCAGCAGTCTAGACAGGGGGCGACGGACTGAAGCTTTCTTT. This codes for CASSLDRGRRTEAFF.

The chain uses TRBV18 and TRBJ1-4; no clear D gene. Deletions cut 2 bases from V and 4 bases from J, with 5 bases between. Germline V gene data show CDR1 as KGHSH and CDR2 as LQKENI. The CDR3 length is 13 residues. In DNA form, the CDR3 reads TGTGCCAGCTCACCAGGAGTTAATGAAAAACTGTTTTTT. Translation: CASSPGVNEKLFF. Full variable domain (rest looked up from reference TRBV18 and TRBJ1-4): NAGVMQNPRHLVRRRGQEARLRCSPMKGHSHVYWYRQLPEEGLKFMVYLQKENIIDESGMPKERFSAEFPKEGPSILRIQQVVRGDSAAYFCASSPGVNEKLFFGSGTQLSVL.

This chain joins TRBV7-8 and TRBJ2-2; the match to TRBD2 covers 12 bases. J gave up 0 bases and V 4 bases, and 12 bases lay outside the gene matches. In germline, CDR1 is SGHVS, CDR2 FQNEAQ. The CDR3 runs 20 residues. DNA for the CDR3: TGTGCCAGCAGCTCAAGACTAGCGGGAGAGTCTGTAGCGAACACCGGGGAGCTGTTTTTT. Protein sequence: CASSSRLAGESVANTGELFF.

The chain uses TRBV9 and TRBJ2-2; D remains ambiguous. The germline gives CDR1 SGDLS, CDR2 YYNGEE. The CDR3 extends over 16 amino acids. V shed 0 bases and J shed 0 bases, with 9 bases lying between them. The CDR3 DNA follows: TGTGCCAGCAGCGTAGGGGTCAGGCCGAACACCGGGGAGCTGTTTTTT. Amino acid sequence: CASSVGVRPNTGELFF.

This rearrangement joins TRBV29-1 to TRBJ2-7; 7 positions agree with TRBD1. The ends lost 5 bases at V and 3 bases at J; junction bases unmatched: 4. The CDR3 sequence is 12 residues long. Germline assignment: CDR1 SQVTM and CDR2 ANQGSEA. In nucleotides, the CDR3 is TGCAGCGTTCGGGACAGCGTCTACGAGCAGTACTTC. It translates to CSVRDSVYEQYF.

This rearrangement joins TRBV5-4 to TRBJ1-2; D is unclear. Germline V lookup: CDR1 SGHNT, CDR2 YYREEE (reference sequence). With 0 bases removed from V and 4 bases from J, the gap between germline ends came to 7 bases. CDR3 length: 13 residues. The DNA of the CDR3 is TGTGCCAGCAGCTTGGACAGTGTCTATGGCTACACCTTC. Amino acids: CASSLDSVYGYTF.

This clone was seen only once. The chain recombines TRBV18 with TRBJ1-2; D possibly corresponds to TRBD1 (6 bases). V gave up 3 bases and J gave up 4 bases, with 18 bases separating them. The CDR3 has 16 amino acids. From germline, CDR1 is KGHSH and CDR2 LQKENI. CDR3 bases: TGTGCCAGCTCACCCACGATGCAGGGGACCTCCTATGGCTACACCTTC. It codes for CASSPTMQGTSYGYTF. Based on the CDR3 plus reference TRBV18 and TRBJ1-2, the full variable domain is NAGVMQNPRHLVRRRGQEARLRCSPMKGHSHVYWYRQLPEEGLKFMVYLQKENIIDESGMPKERFSAEFPKEGPSILRIQQVVRGDSAAYFCASSPTMQGTSYGYTFGSGTRLTVV.

The chain uses TRBV25-1 and TRBJ2-1, with D tentatively TRBD2 (6 bases). The CDR3 loop spans 15 amino acids. The ends were cut back, 1 base at V and 6 bases at J, with 13 bases in the middle. Germline CDR1 is MGHDK and CDR2 is SYGVNS. The CDR3 region is CASSEWIAGLNEQFF. The CDR3 DNA reads TGTGCCAGCAGTGAATGGATCGCGGGGCTCAATGAGCAGTTCTTC. Filled out from reference TRBV25-1 and TRBJ2-1, the complete variable domain reads EADIYQTPRYLVIGTGKKITLECSQTMGHDKMYWYQQDPGMELHLIHYSYGVNSTEKGDLSSESTVSRIRTEHFPLTLESARPSHTSQYLCASSEWIAGLNEQFFGPGTRLTVL.

This chain connects TRBV11-2 to TRBJ2-5; tentatively, D is TRBD2 (5 bases). Germline-derived CDR1 and CDR2 are SGHAT and FQNNGV. There are 13 residues in the CDR3. V lost 5 bases, J lost 1 base, and 8 bases lay in between. The CDR3 region has the DNA TGTGCCAGCAGCACCGGGATCCAAGAGACCCAGTACTTC. Its protein product is CASSTGIQETQYF.

V gene TRBV18 combines with J gene TRBJ1-5; no clear D gene. The V gene's germline CDR1 is KGHSH and CDR2 LQKENI. This CDR3 spans 13 amino acids. Trimming pared 4 bases from V and 5 bases from J, leaving 9 bases between. The CDR3 reads CASSLQSDQPQHF. The CDR3 DNA sequence: TGTGCCAGCTCACTACAGAGTGATCAGCCCCAGCATTTT.

In its sample, this clone was seen once. V and J are TRBV4-2 and TRBJ2-5; no reliable D call. Germline values: CDR1 LGHNA, CDR2 YNFKEQ. The V end lost 1 base, the J end lost 1 base, and 10 bases lay between the germline ends. The CDR3 contains 15 residues. The CDR3 DNA reads TGTGCCAGCAGCCAAGTTTTAGCTCTCCAAGAGACCCAGTACTTC. Its protein product is CASSQVLALQETQYF.

The rearrangement joins TRBV5-1 to TRBJ2-1; TRBD2 agrees at 10 bases. The CDR3 covers 15 residues. V trimming: 0 bases; J trimming: 8 bases; junction bases outside the gene matches: 5. Germline V gene lookup returns CDR1 SGHRS and CDR2 YFSETQ. Written as DNA, the CDR3 is TGCGCCAGCAGCTTGGCCCTAGCGGGGGTGGATGAGCAGTTCTTC. Protein product: CASSLALAGVDEQFF.

This chain connects TRBV28 to TRBJ1-3; perhaps TRBD1 as D (6 bases). CDR3 length: 15 residues. The V gene's germline CDR1 is MDHEN and CDR2 SYDVKM. V was pared by 6 bases and J by 2 bases, with 14 bases between. The CDR3 nucleotides read TGTGCCAGCAGATTTGACTGGACAGCTGGAAACACCATATATTTT. Its protein product is CASRFDWTAGNTIYF.

This CDR3 is CASRSYSYNSPLHF. The CDR3 region has the DNA TGTGCCAGTCGATCCTACTCCTATAATTCACCCCTCCACTTT. The rearrangement uses TRBV2 and TRBJ1-6; D gene ambiguous. The CDR3 length is 14 residues. The V and J ends lost 9 bases and 0 bases respectively, with 9 bases between them. Looked up from germline, CDR1 is SNHLY and CDR2 is FYNNEI.